What follows are 8 T cell receptor beta chains derived from one specimen sequenced in a study of tumor-infiltrating lymphocytes in localized non-small cell lung cancer. TCRdb keeps only in-frame clones here, not all; method: immunoSEQ multiplex PCR. This table has 13,000 or so clones, around 72% appearing once. Source material: uninvolved lung tissue not adjacent to the tumor. These receptors came from a human donor with non-small cell lung cancer.

J is TRBJ2-7 and V is TRBV27, with 7 positions matching TRBD1. The germline CDR1 and CDR2 sequences are MNHEY and SMNVEV (reference sequence). V dropped 4 bases and J dropped 6; count of bases not matched to a gene: 9. CDR3 size: 14 residues. The DNA for the CDR3 is TGTGCCAGCAGTTCTTCTACAACAGGGGTCGAGCAGTACGTC. Translating it yields CASSSSTTGVEQYV.

CDR3 DNA: TGTGCCAGCAGCGTAGGGCTAGCGGAGAGCACAGATACGCAGTATTTT. This encodes CASSVGLAESTDTQYF. The chain links TRBV9 to TRBJ2-3; 7 nucleotides align to TRBD2. The CDR3 runs 16 residues. V gave up 0 bases and J gave up 0 bases; unmatched junction bases: 4. Germline values: CDR1 SGDLS, CDR2 YYNGEE.

The V gene is TRBV19, the J gene TRBJ1-6, with D uncertain. CDR1 and CDR2 (germline): LNHDA, SQIVND (reference sequence). Between the trimmed V and J ends, which lost 4 bases and 10 bases, there was a span of 20 bases. The CDR3 runs to 16 residues. CDR3 coding DNA: TGTGCCAGTAGTAGGCGACCCATCGACGGTAGCTCACCCCTCCACTTT. This translates into CASSRRPIDGSSPLHF.

The V call is TRBV5-6, the J call TRBJ2-3; D is ambiguous. The V gene's germline CDR1 is SGHDT and CDR2 YYEEEE. The germline V and J ends were trimmed by 1 base and 1 base, with 4 bases remaining between them. The CDR3 is made up of 13 amino acids. The CDR3 protein is CASSLLGTDTQYF. CDR3 bases: TGTGCCAGCAGCTTGTTGGGCACAGATACGCAGTATTTT. Combining the CDR3 with reference TRBV5-6 and TRBJ2-3 gives the whole variable domain DAGVTQSPTHLIKTRGQQVTLRCSPKSGHDTVSWYQQALGQGPQFIFQYYEEEERQRGNFPDRFSGHQFPNYSSELNVNALLLGDSALYLCASSLLGTDTQYFGPGTRLTVL.

This clone was counted a single time. The chain couples TRBV4-1 to TRBJ1-5; 7 bases align to TRBD1. The CDR3 spans 15 residues. V lost 5 bases, J lost 4 bases, and 8 bases stayed unmatched. Germline CDR1 MGHRA, CDR2 YSYEKL. DNA for the CDR3: TGCGCCAGCAGCTTACAGGGGTTGACTAATCAGCCCCAGCATTTT. Translation: CASSLQGLTNQPQHF.

This chain connects TRBV9 to TRBJ2-1; unclear D gene. The germline gives CDR1 SGDLS, CDR2 YYNGEE. The CDR3 totals 16 residues. Trimming stripped 0 bases from V and 0 bases from J, with 10 bases between. CDR3 region: CASSVDIGSSYNEQFF. Here the CDR3 DNA reads TGTGCCAGCAGCGTAGATATCGGAAGCTCCTACAATGAGCAGTTCTTC. Supplemented by reference TRBV9 and TRBJ2-1, the full variable domain reads DSGVTQTPKHLITATGQRVTLRCSPRSGDLSVYWYQQSLDQGLQFLIQYYNGEERAKGNILERFSAQQFPDLHSELNLSSLELGDSALYFCASSVDIGSSYNEQFFGPGTRLTVL.

This chain joins TRBV5-1 and TRBJ1-2, with 12 bases that match TRBD1. The germline V gene encodes CDR1 SGHRS and CDR2 YFSETQ. CDR3 length equals 14 residues. V shed 5 bases and J 2 bases; nucleotides not matched to a gene: 1. The CDR3 reads CASRGQGANYGYTF. The CDR3 DNA sequence: TGCGCCAGCAGGGGACAGGGGGCAAACTATGGCTACACCTTC.

In its sample, this clone ranks as medium-sized. V usage is TRBV6-5 and J usage is TRBJ2-3; 7 bases map to TRBD2. Germline V gene sequence: CDR1 MNHEY, CDR2 SVGAGI. Unmatched junction bases numbered 7, after V lost 2 bases and J lost 5 bases. This CDR3 has 15 amino acids. The CDR3 region has the DNA TGTGCCAGCAGTTACCTGGCGGGGGTGCAAGATACGCAGTATTTT. It yields the protein CASSYLAGVQDTQYF.